The 16 T cell receptor beta chains in this list originate from one sample, sequenced in a study of blood T cell repertoires in COVID-19. The data were produced by immunoSEQ multiplex PCR, yet TCRdb's version contains in-frame clones alone and is incomplete. The data show around 180,000 clones, roughly 86% seen once. The sample comprised peripheral blood. The receptors come from a woman in her thirties with active or convalescent COVID-19.

The chain joins TRBV15 to TRBJ2-1; 10 nucleotides match TRBD2. V shed 2 bases, J shed 6 bases, and the junction held 4 bases outside the gene matches. Per germline, CDR1 LNHNV and CDR2 YYDKDF (reference sequence). This CDR3 has 15 amino acids. The CDR3 nucleotides are TGTGCCACCAGCAGACCTAGCGGGAGCTTCAATGAGCAGTTCTTC. It translates to CATSRPSGSFNEQFF.

The chain recombines TRBV27 with TRBJ1-2; D is ambiguous. The CDR3 sequence is 13 residues long. The germline gives CDR1 MNHEY, CDR2 SMNVEV (reference sequence). V shed 5 bases and J shed 4 bases, with 11 bases lying between them. The CDR3 protein is CASSRSGGYGYTF. The CDR3 bases are TGTGCCAGCAGTCGGAGTGGAGGCTATGGCTACACCTTC.

The gene calls are TRBV6-1 and TRBJ1-4; D gene unclear. This CDR3 comprises 15 residues. Germline CDR1 reads MNHNS; CDR2 reads SASEGT. V lost 2 bases to trimming and J lost 5 bases, with 12 bases between them. Here the CDR3 reads CASSEMLGRNEKLFF. CDR3 DNA sequence: TGTGCCAGCAGTGAAATGCTGGGCCGGAATGAAAAACTGTTTTTT.

V is TRBV2 and J is TRBJ1-4; tentatively, D is TRBD1 (6 bases). The CDR3 contains 15 residues. CDR1 is SNHLY, CDR2 FYNNEI, per germline. Trimming pared 2 bases from V and 7 bases from J, leaving 14 bases between. CDR3 DNA sequence: TGTGCCAGCAGTGAAAGGGGTCAGGGGATTGAAAAACTGTTTTTT. Amino acids: CASSERGQGIEKLFF.

V is TRBV30 and J is TRBJ2-1, with 9 positions matching TRBD1. V shed 7 bases, J shed 3 bases, and the junction held 1 base outside the gene matches. Germline V gene lookup returns CDR1 GTSNPN and CDR2 SVGIG (reference sequence). CDR3 size: 12 residues. The CDR3 sequence is CASDRGYNEQFF. CDR3 DNA: TGTGCCTCGGACAGGGGCTACAATGAGCAGTTCTTC.

The rearrangement uses TRBV6-6 and TRBJ2-5; TRBD1 might be the D (6 bases). Germline CDR1 and CDR2: MNHNY and SVGAGI (reference sequence). CDR3 size: 15 residues. V dropped 4 bases and J dropped 4 bases, with 16 bases sitting between them. This chain's CDR3 is CASSSSDSPSETQYF. The CDR3 DNA sequence: TGTGCCAGCAGTTCCTCGGACAGTCCATCAGAGACCCAGTACTTC.

The chain carries TRBV7-9 and TRBJ2-7; 7 nucleotides align to TRBD1. The V gene's germline CDR1 is SEHNR and CDR2 FQNEAQ (reference sequence). V lost 4 bases, J lost 0 bases, and 3 bases stayed unmatched. The CDR3 covers 14 residues. CDR3 sequence: CASSWGTDSYEQYF. The CDR3 nucleotides read TGTGCCAGCAGCTGGGGGACAGACTCCTACGAGCAGTACTTC.

The chain joins TRBV5-6 to TRBJ1-2; 10 bases map to TRBD1. This CDR3 is built from 16 residues. Germline V lookup: CDR1 SGHDT, CDR2 YYEEEE. The trim removed 4 bases at V and 7 bases at J, leaving 13 bases unmatched. The DNA for the CDR3 is TGTGCCAGCAGCACGGCCCCGGGACAGGGGCTGTCTGGCTACACCTTC. Protein: CASSTAPGQGLSGYTF.

The CDR3 protein is CASSTGENQPQHF. CDR3 in DNA: TGTGCCAGCTCAACCGGGGAGAATCAGCCCCAGCATTTT. The rearrangement joins TRBV18 to TRBJ1-5, with D unresolved. The V gene lost 5 bases and the J gene lost 4 bases, with 9 bases spanning the gap. CDR3 length equals 13 residues. The germline V gene has CDR1 KGHSH and CDR2 LQKENI.

The gene calls are TRBV11-2 and TRBJ1-1; TRBD1 matches 11 bases. Germline CDR1 is SGHAT and CDR2 is FQNNGV. This CDR3 has 16 amino acids. Trimming cost V 5 bases and J 3 bases; bases outside gene matches: 8. The CDR3 is CASSGGTGGIDTEAFF. The CDR3 DNA follows: TGTGCCAGCAGCGGCGGGACAGGGGGGATTGACACTGAAGCTTTCTTT.

The chain is built from TRBV6-5 and TRBJ1-3, with 7 positions matching TRBD1. This CDR3 has 14 amino acids. The germline CDR1 and CDR2 sequences are MNHEY and SVGAGI. J gave up 4 bases and V 6 bases, and 6 bases lay outside the gene matches. The DNA of the CDR3 is TGTGCCAGCAGCCAAGGGGGCGCGGGAAACACCATATATTTT. Translating gives CASSQGGAGNTIYF.

V usage is TRBV30 and J usage is TRBJ1-2, with D hard to call. This CDR3 is built from 14 residues. V was clipped by 0 bases and J by 1 base, with 9 bases between them. Per germline, CDR1 GTSNPN and CDR2 SVGIG (reference sequence). The CDR3 DNA reads TGTGCCTGGAGTGTAAGCGGGAATAACTATGGCTACACCTTC. This translates into CAWSVSGNNYGYTF.

This sequence joins TRBV18 and TRBJ2-3, with D possibly TRBD2 on 5 matching bases. V lost 4 bases to trimming and J lost 4 bases, with 15 bases between them. CDR1 and CDR2 (germline): KGHSH, LQKENI. The length of the CDR3 is 15 residues. CDR3 bases: TGTGCCAGCTCACTTAGCGAGATCGGGGCAGATACGCAGTATTTT. Residues: CASSLSEIGADTQYF.

The chain combines TRBV14 with TRBJ1-2; D gene ambiguous. V lost 1 base and J 2 bases, leaving 11 bases between the germline ends. Germline CDR1 reads SGHDN; CDR2 reads FVKESK. The CDR3 runs to 15 residues. The CDR3: CASSQAPPGNYGYTF. DNA for the CDR3: TGTGCCAGCAGCCAAGCCCCCCCGGGAAACTATGGCTACACCTTC.

The chain links TRBV18 to TRBJ1-2; possibly TRBD1 for D (6 bases). V was cut by 3 bases and J by 7 bases, with 12 bases left in between. The CDR3 is 13 residues long. Germline loops: CDR1 KGHSH, CDR2 LQKENI. CDR3 DNA sequence: TGTGCCAGCTCACCGGAGGGGGGGATTGGCTACACCTTC. It is translated as CASSPEGGIGYTF.

This sequence joins TRBV10-2 and TRBJ1-1, with D unclear. Germline V CDR1 and CDR2: WSHSY, SAAADI. V lost 7 bases to trimming and J lost 1 base, with 10 bases between them. The CDR3 totals 13 residues. Here the CDR3 DNA reads TGCGCCAGCACCTCCCCGAGGAACACTGAAGCTTTCTTT. Protein sequence: CASTSPRNTEAFF.